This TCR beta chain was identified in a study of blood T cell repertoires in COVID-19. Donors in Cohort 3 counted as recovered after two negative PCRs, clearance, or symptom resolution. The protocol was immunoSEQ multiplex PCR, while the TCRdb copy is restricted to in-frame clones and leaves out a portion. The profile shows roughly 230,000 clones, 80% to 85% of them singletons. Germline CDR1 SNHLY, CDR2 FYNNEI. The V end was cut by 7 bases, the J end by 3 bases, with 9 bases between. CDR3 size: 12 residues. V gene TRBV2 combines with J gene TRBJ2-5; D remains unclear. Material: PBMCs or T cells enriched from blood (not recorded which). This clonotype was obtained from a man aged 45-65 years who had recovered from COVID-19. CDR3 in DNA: TGTGCCAGCACCCTACAGAAAGAGACCCAGTACTTC. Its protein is CASTLQKETQYF.